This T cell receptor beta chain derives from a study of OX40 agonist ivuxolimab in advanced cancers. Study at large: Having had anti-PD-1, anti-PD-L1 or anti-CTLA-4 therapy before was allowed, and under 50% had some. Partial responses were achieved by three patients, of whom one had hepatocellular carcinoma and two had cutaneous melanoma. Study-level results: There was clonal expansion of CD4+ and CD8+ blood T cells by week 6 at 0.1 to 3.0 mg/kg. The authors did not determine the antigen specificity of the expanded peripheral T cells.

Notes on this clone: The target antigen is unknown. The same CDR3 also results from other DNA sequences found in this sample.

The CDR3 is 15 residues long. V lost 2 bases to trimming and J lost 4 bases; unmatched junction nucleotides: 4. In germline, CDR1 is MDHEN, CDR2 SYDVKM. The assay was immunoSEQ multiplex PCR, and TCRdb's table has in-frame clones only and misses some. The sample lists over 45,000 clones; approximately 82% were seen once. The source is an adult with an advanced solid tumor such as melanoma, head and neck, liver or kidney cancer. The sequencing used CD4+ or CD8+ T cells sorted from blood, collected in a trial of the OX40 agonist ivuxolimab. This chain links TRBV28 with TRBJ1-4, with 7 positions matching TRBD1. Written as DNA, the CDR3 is TGTGCCAGCAGTTTACGACAGGGAAATAATGAAAAACTGTTTTTT. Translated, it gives CASSLRQGNNEKLFF.